This T cell receptor beta chain was profiled in a study of CD4 and CD8 cells across lung adenocarcinoma regions. MiXCR was run by TCRdb on the PCR reads, yielding one entry per CDR3 protein. The sample contains about 20,000 distinct CDR3 sequences, around half of which appear only once. This CDR3 has 15 residues. CDR1 is WSHSY, CDR2 SAAADI, per germline. With 6 bases removed from V and 0 bases from J, the gap between germline ends came to 12 bases. Samples came from patients with localized non-small cell lung adenocarcinoma. The chain combines TRBV10-2 with TRBJ2-4; either TRBD1 or TRBD2 may fit D (5 bases each). This TCR was recovered from a female donor with lung adenocarcinoma. The CD4 and CD8 labels of this study may be unreliable. Sequenced: CD8+ T cells from the center of a lung tumor. As DNA, the CDR3 is TGCGCCAGCAGCACGGGGCTGCGAGCCAAAAACATTCAGTACTTC. The encoded protein is CASSTGLRAKNIQYF.